The T cell receptor (beta chain) under discussion was sequenced for a study of a mutant IDH1 vaccine in newly diagnosed glioma. TCRdb keeps only in-frame clones here, not all; method: immunoSEQ multiplex PCR. Of some 35,000 clones detected, roughly 79% appear once; the ten largest clones hold 9.5% to 13%. Trimming stripped 6 bases from V and 2 bases from J, with 10 bases between. Germline V CDR1 and CDR2: SQVTM, ANQGSEA. The CDR3 covers 12 residues. Time point given: week 5, during vaccination. One vaccine dose held 300 ug of mutant IDH1 20-mer peptide and came with topical imiquimod. A word on this clone: What it binds is unknown.

The sequences come from PBMCs, collected from a glioma patient whose treatment included an IDH1 peptide vaccine. The clonotype was recovered from a man in his forties or fifties with glioma. V is TRBV29-1 and J is TRBJ1-1; D not resolved. CDR3 region: CSVDRTNTEAFF. In nucleotides, the CDR3 is TGCAGCGTGGATCGTACTAACACTGAAGCTTTCTTT.